This paragraph reports one T cell receptor (beta chain). These data come from a study of blood T cell repertoires in COVID-19. As for the study in general: Some COVID-19 samples were acute and others convalescent; all came from the United States, Italy and Spain. T cells, B-cell-depleted T cells, or PBMCs provided the cDNA or gDNA that served as material.

This CDR3 region has 16 residues. The germline CDR1 and CDR2 sequences are MGHRA and YSYEKL. V gave up 0 bases and J gave up 3 bases; unmatched junction bases: 4. How the authors handled the data: Amplifying reference gene primers gave estimates of nucleated cell counts. The data were produced by immunoSEQ multiplex PCR, yet TCRdb's version contains in-frame clones alone and is incomplete. The DNA gave D and trimming, while V, J and clone size come from that table. The sample consists of roughly 250,000 clones, 82% of them appearing once. Sequencing used peripheral blood. The sequence derives from a woman aged 80 or older with active or convalescent COVID-19. V and J are TRBV4-1 and TRBJ1-5; 8 nucleotides match TRBD1. The CDR3 DNA reads TGCGCCAGCAGCCAAGATGACAGGGGTAACAATCAGCCCCAGCATTTT. The encoded protein is CASSQDDRGNNQPQHF.